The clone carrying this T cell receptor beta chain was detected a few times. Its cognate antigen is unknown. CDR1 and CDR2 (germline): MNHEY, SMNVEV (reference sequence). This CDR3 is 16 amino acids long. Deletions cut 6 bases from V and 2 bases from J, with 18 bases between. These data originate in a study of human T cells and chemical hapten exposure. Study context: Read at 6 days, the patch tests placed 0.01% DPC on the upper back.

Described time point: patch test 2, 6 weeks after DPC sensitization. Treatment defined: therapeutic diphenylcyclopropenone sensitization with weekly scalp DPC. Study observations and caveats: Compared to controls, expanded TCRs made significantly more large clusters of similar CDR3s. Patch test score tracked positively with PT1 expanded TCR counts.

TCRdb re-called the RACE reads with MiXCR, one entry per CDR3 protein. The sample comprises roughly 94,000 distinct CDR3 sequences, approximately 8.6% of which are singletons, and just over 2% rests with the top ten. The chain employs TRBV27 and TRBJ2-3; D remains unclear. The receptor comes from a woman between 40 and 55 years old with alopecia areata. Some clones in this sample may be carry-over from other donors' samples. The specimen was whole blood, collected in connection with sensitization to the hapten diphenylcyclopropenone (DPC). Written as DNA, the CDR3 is TGTGCCAGCAGATTAGGGCAATCACCCCCCACAGATACGCAGTATTTT. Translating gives CASRLGQSPPTDTQYF.